One T cell receptor (beta chain) is described in this entry. The antigen remains undetermined. TCRdb's copy holds only in-frame clones and misses some; the assay was immunoSEQ multiplex PCR. The sample contains tens of thousands of clones, around 89% of which appear only once. The CDR3 has 15 amino acids. V was shortened by 1 base and J by 6 bases, with 16 bases between the two germline ends. CDR1 is MDHEN, CDR2 SYDVKM, per germline. The source of the sample is a study of OX40 agonist ivuxolimab in advanced cancers. Whole-study findings and limits: More expanded clones were seen, on average, in CD8+ T cells than in CD4+.

Autoimmune disease history or systemic immunosuppression disqualified patients. This TCR was sampled from an adult with an advanced solid tumor such as melanoma, head and neck, liver or kidney cancer. The sequencing here drew on CD4+ or CD8+ T cells sorted from blood, taken in a trial of the OX40 agonist ivuxolimab. The chain recombines TRBV28 with TRBJ2-7, with D maybe TRBD1 (6 bases). The chain's CDR3 is CASSLYTDSSGEQYF. The CDR3 nucleotides read TGTGCCAGCAGTTTATACACGGACAGTTCAGGCGAGCAGTACTTC.